These 23 T cell receptor beta chains were sequenced from one sample in a study of cytomegalovirus exposure and HLA in healthy donors. Researchers ran the PCR with 60 Vbeta and 13 Jbeta primers. The table came from immunoSEQ multiplex PCR; TCRdb's copy has only in-frame clones and leaves some out. The table shows some 190,000 clones, with approximately 73% occurring only once. Sequencing was performed on PBMCs. These receptors were obtained from a woman in her thirties in good health and CMV-seropositive.

In its sample, this clone was seen a few times. The chain recombines TRBV9 with TRBJ2-7, with D maybe TRBD1 (5 bases). The V end lost 0 bases, the J end lost 0 bases, and 7 bases lay between the germline ends. CDR1 and CDR2 (germline): SGDLS, YYNGEE. This CDR3 is built from 14 residues. Written as DNA, the CDR3 is TGTGCCAGCAGCGTAGATCAGGGCTCCTACGAGCAGTACTTC. Protein sequence: CASSVDQGSYEQYF. Full variable domain (remainder filled in from reference TRBV9 and TRBJ2-7): DSGVTQTPKHLITATGQRVTLRCSPRSGDLSVYWYQQSLDQGLQFLIQYYNGEERAKGNILERFSAQQFPDLHSELNLSSLELGDSALYFCASSVDQGSYEQYFGPGTRLTVT.

The sample holds a few counts of this clone. The rearrangement joins TRBV18 to TRBJ1-1; D is uncertain. Trimming took off 2 bases at V and 7 bases at J, with 8 bases between the two ends. This CDR3 is 12 amino acids long. Germline loops: CDR1 KGHSH, CDR2 LQKENI. CDR3 residues: CASSPGRGEAFF. CDR3 nucleotide sequence: TGTGCCAGCTCACCAGGCCGTGGTGAAGCTTTCTTT.

The rearrangement uses TRBV9 and TRBJ2-3; 9 positions agree with TRBD1. Germline-derived CDR1 and CDR2 are SGDLS and YYNGEE. The ends lost 4 bases at V and 2 bases at J; junction bases unmatched: 8. There are 16 residues in the CDR3. CDR3 nucleotides: TGTGCCAGCAGCACCCACCGGGACAGGGACACAGATACGCAGTATTTT. This gives the protein CASSTHRDRDTDTQYF.

In this sample, this clone turned up a few times. The J gene is TRBJ1-2, the V gene TRBV28; 7 positions match TRBD1. Germline lookup yields CDR1 MDHEN and CDR2 SYDVKM. The V and J ends lost 2 bases and 5 bases, in that order; junction bases with no gene match: 2. The CDR3 sequence is 13 residues long. CDR3: CASSLGGQYGYTF. CDR3 DNA: TGTGCCAGCAGTTTAGGGGGACAGTATGGCTACACCTTC.

In its sample, this clone was seen a few times. The chain links TRBV27 to TRBJ1-2; D might be TRBD1 (5 bases). The V gene lost 5 bases and the J gene lost 4 bases, with 11 bases spanning the gap. Germline V gene sequence: CDR1 MNHEY, CDR2 SMNVEV (reference sequence). CDR3 length: 13 residues. This CDR3 is CASSRPQGYGYTF. The DNA for the CDR3 is TGTGCCAGCAGTCGACCCCAGGGCTATGGCTACACCTTC.

This clone has only a few counts. The chain recombines TRBV27 with TRBJ2-5; 9 bases agree with TRBD2. CDR3 length: 16 residues. Losses at the gene ends were 0 bases for V and 4 bases for J; bases not matched to a gene: 6. CDR1 and CDR2 from the germline V gene are MNHEY and SMNVEV (reference sequence). CDR3 amino acids: CASSLSAGGAVETQYF. The CDR3 DNA follows: TGTGCCAGCAGTTTATCGGCGGGGGGGGCAGTAGAGACCCAGTACTTC.

This sequence joins TRBV7-2 and TRBJ2-1; TRBD2 agrees at 8 bases. V lost 6 bases, J lost 9 bases, and 10 bases stayed unmatched. The germline gives CDR1 SGHTA, CDR2 FQGNSA. This CDR3 has 14 residues. The CDR3 sequence is CASRFSGDPGEQFF. CDR3 sequence (DNA): TGTGCCAGCAGGTTTAGCGGGGATCCAGGTGAGCAGTTCTTC.

This clone was observed once. V and J are TRBV5-1 and TRBJ2-2, with a possible D match to TRBD1 (6 bases). CDR3 length: 14 amino acids. The germline V gene encodes CDR1 SGHRS and CDR2 YFSETQ. With 4 bases removed from V and 6 bases from J, the gap between germline ends came to 13 bases. CDR3 nucleotides: TGCGCCAGCAGCCGAGAGAGACAGGCCGGGGAGCTGTTTTTT. It specifies CASSRERQAGELFF.

The chain combines TRBV4-2 with TRBJ1-4, with 9 bases that match TRBD1. The CDR3 totals 21 residues. The V and J ends lost 4 bases and 5 bases, in that order; junction bases with no gene match: 23. The V gene's germline CDR1 is LGHNA and CDR2 YNFKEQ. DNA for the CDR3: TGTGCCAGCAGCCCCCGGGACAGGGTAGGTGTTTGGCAACGAACGAATGAAAAACTGTTTTTT. This codes for CASSPRDRVGVWQRTNEKLFF.

This clone showed up just a few times. The rearrangement uses TRBV5-1 and TRBJ2-5; possibly TRBD1 for D (5 bases). Trimming removed 6 bases at V and 0 bases at J, with 6 bases between. The CDR3 is made up of 12 amino acids. CDR1 SGHRS and CDR2 YFSETQ come from the germline V gene. CDR3 nucleotide sequence: TGCGCCAGCAAAGGGGACCAAGAGACCCAGTACTTC. Its translation: CASKGDQETQYF.

V is TRBV18 and J is TRBJ1-3, with 9 bases lining up with TRBD1. J lost 2 bases, V lost 5 bases, and 7 bases had no gene match. The germline CDR1 and CDR2 sequences are KGHSH and LQKENI. The CDR3 spans 16 residues. CDR3 nucleotides: TGTGCCAGCTCAATGTTGGACAGGGGACCTGGAAACACCATATATTTT. It encodes CASSMLDRGPGNTIYF.

The chain recombines TRBV28 with TRBJ2-7; maybe TRBD1 (5 bases). This CDR3 is 12 amino acids long. Germline-derived CDR1 and CDR2 are MDHEN and SYDVKM. V lost 7 bases to trimming and J lost 5 bases, with 12 bases between them. The CDR3, as DNA: TGTGCCAGCAAGGCAGGGCTGGACGAGCAGTACTTC. This encodes CASKAGLDEQYF.

This chain joins TRBV12-5 and TRBJ2-3; 8 positions match TRBD2. V gave up 0 bases and J gave up 0 bases; unmatched junction bases: 2. The CDR3 spans 16 residues. CDR1 is LGHNT, CDR2 FRNRAP, per germline. CDR3 protein: CASGLVTSGSTDTQYF. CDR3 bases: TGTGCTAGTGGTTTGGTCACTAGCGGAAGCACAGATACGCAGTATTTT.

The J gene is TRBJ2-1, the V gene TRBV4-3; 9 bases map to TRBD2. Germline-derived CDR1 and CDR2 are LGHNA and YSLEER. The CDR3 runs to 16 residues. After removal of 1 base from V and 4 bases from J, the junction contained 5 bases not matched to a gene. As DNA, the CDR3 is TGCGCCAGCAGCCAAGCCGGCGGGGGGGGTTACAATGAGCAGTTCTTC. This encodes CASSQAGGGGYNEQFF.

This clone was detected a few times. The chain carries TRBV19 and TRBJ2-1, with D uncertain. V lost 1 base to trimming and J lost 8 bases, with 9 bases between them. Germline values: CDR1 LNHDA, CDR2 SQIVND (reference sequence). The CDR3 is 13 amino acids. Here the CDR3 DNA reads TGTGCCAGTAGTATAGTTCAGAGCGATGAGCAGTTCTTC. This codes for CASSIVQSDEQFF.

This clone was recorded a few times. V usage is TRBV7-2 and J usage is TRBJ1-2; TRBD1 is a possible D gene (5 bases). V was cut by 5 bases and J by 8 bases, with 24 bases left in between. Germline-derived CDR1 and CDR2 are SGHTA and FQGNSA. The CDR3 totals 16 residues. For the CDR3, the DNA is TGTGCCAGCAGCCCAAGCGTAGGGGTCCCGCGAGGCGGCTACACCTTC. It codes for CASSPSVGVPRGGYTF.

The J gene is TRBJ2-1, the V gene TRBV5-4; 9 nucleotides line up with TRBD1. Germline lookup yields CDR1 SGHNT and CDR2 YYREEE (reference sequence). This CDR3 spans 14 amino acids. Trimming took 4 bases from V and 9 from J; bases not matched to a gene: 8. The CDR3 DNA is TGTGCCAGCAGCGGGGGACAGGGACTTGGTGAGCAGTTCTTC. This sequence encodes CASSGGQGLGEQFF.

The rearrangement joins TRBV19 to TRBJ2-1; TRBD2 is a possible D gene (6 bases). The CDR3 consists of 15 residues. Germline V gene data show CDR1 as LNHDA and CDR2 as SQIVND (reference sequence). V was trimmed by 1 base and J by 4 bases, leaving 11 bases between them. In DNA, the CDR3 is TGTGCCAGTAGTATAGGAGGGACTCTTTACAATGAGCAGTTCTTC. Its translation is CASSIGGTLYNEQFF.

V and J are TRBV6-6 and TRBJ1-2; D gene ambiguous. V was shortened by 2 bases and J by 2 bases, with 9 bases between the two germline ends. The CDR3 length is 14 residues. Germline V gives CDR1 MNHNY, CDR2 SVGAGI (reference sequence). The CDR3 bases are TGTGCCAGCAGTTACGATGGGAGAAACTATGGCTACACCTTC. Translating it yields CASSYDGRNYGYTF.

V and J are TRBV28 and TRBJ1-1, with a weak D call TRBD1 (5 bases). There are 13 residues in the CDR3. Trimming shortened V by 3 bases and J by 5 bases, and 10 bases separated the two germline ends. Looked up from germline, CDR1 is MDHEN and CDR2 is SYDVKM. Written as DNA, the CDR3 is TGTGCCAGCAGTTTTGACAGAGGTACTGAAGCTTTCTTT. As protein: CASSFDRGTEAFF.

This clone was seen a few times. V is TRBV5-1 and J is TRBJ2-7; a weak D match, TRBD2 (5 bases). Germline-derived CDR1 and CDR2 are SGHRS and YFSETQ. The CDR3 is 14 amino acids. V was trimmed by 5 bases and J by 2 bases, leaving 14 bases between them. CDR3 DNA sequence: TGCGCCAGCAGACTCGGACGGGAAGCCTACGAGCAGTACTTC. This encodes CASRLGREAYEQYF.

The chain has TRBV29-1 and TRBJ1-1; D might be TRBD1 (5 bases). This CDR3 comprises 11 residues. Germline V gene data show CDR1 as SQVTM and CDR2 as ANQGSEA. V lost 5 bases and J 3 bases, leaving 7 bases between the germline ends. The CDR3 coding sequence is TGCAGCGTTCGGGGGGACACTGAAGCTTTCTTT. It specifies CSVRGDTEAFF.

To note about this clone: Germline is not matched at one junction end, which may reflect a read error. This CDR3 reads CSVEGGFSYNEQFF. The CDR3 bases are TGCAGCGTGGAAGGGGGCTTCTCCTACAATGAGCAGTTCTTC. The chain recombines TRBV29-1 with TRBJ2-1, with 7 bases aligning to TRBD1. Germline V gene data show CDR1 as SQVTM and CDR2 as ANQGSEA. This CDR3 spans 14 amino acids.